These 2 T cell receptor beta chains share one sample of origin, sequenced in a study of cytomegalovirus exposure and HLA in healthy donors. It was with 60 Vbeta and 13 Jbeta primers that the PCR ran. Repertoires were generated with immunoSEQ multiplex PCR, while TCRdb's copy carries only in-frame clones and drops some. The sample lists some 150,000 clones; 75% were seen once. The sequencing sample was made of PBMCs. These receptors originate from a man aged 25-40 years in good health and CMV-seronegative.

The CDR3 spells CASSPNSGPNEQFF. The CDR3 DNA follows: TGTGCCAGTAGTCCAAATTCCGGTCCCAATGAGCAGTTCTTC. The V call is TRBV19, the J call TRBJ2-1; D is unclear. The CDR3 totals 14 residues. The V gene lost 5 bases and the J gene lost 6 bases, with 14 bases spanning the gap. Germline CDR1 is LNHDA and CDR2 is SQIVND (reference sequence).

The CDR3, as DNA: TGTGCCAGCAGCGTAGATAACGCCGGGAACACTGAAGCTTTCTTT. It yields the protein CASSVDNAGNTEAFF. The rearrangement joins TRBV9 to TRBJ1-1; D is unresolved. There are 15 residues in the CDR3. Deletions cut 0 bases from V and 1 base from J, with 10 bases between. Germline loops: CDR1 SGDLS, CDR2 YYNGEE.